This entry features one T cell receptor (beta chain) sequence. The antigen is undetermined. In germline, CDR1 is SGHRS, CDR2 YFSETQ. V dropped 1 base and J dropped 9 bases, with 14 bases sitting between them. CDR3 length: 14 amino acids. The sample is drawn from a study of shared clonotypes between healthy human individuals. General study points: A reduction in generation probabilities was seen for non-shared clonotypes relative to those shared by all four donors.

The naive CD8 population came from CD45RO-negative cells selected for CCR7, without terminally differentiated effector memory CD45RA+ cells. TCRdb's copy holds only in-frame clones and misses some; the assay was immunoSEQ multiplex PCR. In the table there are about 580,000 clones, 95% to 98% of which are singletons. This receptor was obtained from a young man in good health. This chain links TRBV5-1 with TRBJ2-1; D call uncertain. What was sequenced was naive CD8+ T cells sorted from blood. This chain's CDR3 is CASSLTLLVGEQFF. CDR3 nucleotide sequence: TGCGCCAGCAGCTTGACCCTCCTGGTGGGTGAGCAGTTCTTC. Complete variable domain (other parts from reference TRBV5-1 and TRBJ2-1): KAGVTQTPRYLIKTRGQQVTLSCSPISGHRSVSWYQQTPGQGLQFLFEYFSETQRNKGNFPGRFSGRQFSNSRSEMNVSTLELGDSALYLCASSLTLLVGEQFFGPGTRLTVL.